This T cell receptor beta chain was obtained from a study of Graves' ophthalmopathy and Graves' hyperthyroidism. On the study more broadly: Upon initial diagnosis and before any treatment, peripheral blood was collected.

Uncontrolled infections, pregnancy, lactation or other autoimmune diseases led to patient exclusion. Diagnosis relied on clinical symptoms, serum thyroxine, TRAb, thyroid ultrasound and orbital computed tomography. This clonotype turned up a few times. Its antigen is not known. Amplification from RNA transcripts yielded the TCR beta CDR3 regions. HTBI-primed first-round RT-PCR preceded second-round multiplex PCR. TCRdb re-derived calls from the multiplex PCR reads in MiXCR, one entry per CDR3 protein. The sample records 200,000 to 250,000 distinct CDR3 sequences, approximately 42% being singletons. The CDR3 has 16 residues. The germline V gene has CDR1 LNHNV and CDR2 YYDKDF (reference sequence). The ends lost 5 bases at V and 10 bases at J; junction bases unmatched: 12. General study findings and limits: Most thyroid-expanded clonotypes exceeding 0.001 frequency were also found in blood.

The chain carries TRBV15 and TRBJ1-6, with 9 nucleotides matching TRBD1. The sample consisted of peripheral blood. The sequence derives from an adult man with Graves' ophthalmopathy. The CDR3 DNA reads TGTGCCACCAGCCCCCGTGGACAGGGGAGTGGGTCACCCCTCCACTTT. Its translation: CATSPRGQGSGSPLHF. The full variable domain, its missing parts supplied by reference TRBV15 and TRBJ1-6, is DAMVIQNPRYQVTQFGKPVTLSCSQTLNHNVMYWYQQKSSQAPKLLFHYYDKDFNNEADTPDNFQSRRPNTSFCFLDIRSPGLGDTAMYLCATSPRGQGSGSPLHFGNGTRLTVT.